This is a list of T cell receptor beta chains from one sample in a study of blood T cells in healthy people across ages. One entry per CDR3 protein, called by TCRdb with MiXCR from the 5' RACE reads. The table lists 1.5 million to 2 million distinct CDR3 sequences, 30% to 35% of them singletons. Sequenced input: blood. These receptors were obtained from a woman in her thirties in good health. CDR3s include the opening cysteine and the closing phenylalanine or tryptophan. Fields, in order: V gene, clone size, J gene, D gene, CDR3 DNA, CDR3 protein. A D gene is named only where the DNA matches it firmly. A row's size may be missing; if present it is once, few, many or a size class.

V gene: TRBV9
clone size: -
J gene: TRBJ2-1
D gene: -
CDR3 DNA: TGTGCCAGCAGCGTTCAGACCTACAATGAGCAGTTCTTC
CDR3 protein: CASSVQTYNEQFF

V gene: TRBV29-1
clone size: few
J gene: TRBJ2-2
D gene: -
CDR3 DNA: TGCAGCGTCAGGACAAAATTTAAAGACACGAACACCGGGGAGCTGTTTTTT
CDR3 protein: CSVRTKFKDTNTGELFF

V gene: TRBV27
clone size: -
J gene: TRBJ2-3
D gene: TRBD1
CDR3 DNA: TGTGCCAGCAGTTTCGGGACAGGGACGGGGACAGATACGCAGTATTTT
CDR3 protein: CASSFGTGTGTDTQYF

V gene: TRBV2
clone size: -
J gene: TRBJ2-1
D gene: -
CDR3 DNA: TGTGCCAGCAGCCCCTATTGGCGGGGCCCTGTGTTCTTC
CDR3 protein: CASSPYWRGPVFF

V gene: TRBV12-3/TRBV12-4
clone size: -
J gene: TRBJ1-5
D gene: -
CDR3 DNA: TGTGCCAGCAGTCCCGACGGAATTGACAATCAGCCCCAGCATTTT
CDR3 protein: CASSPDGIDNQPQHF

V gene: TRBV27
clone size: -
J gene: TRBJ1-5
D gene: -
CDR3 DNA: TGTGCCAGCAGTAACGGTGGGAATCAGCCCCAGCATTTT
CDR3 protein: CASSNGGNQPQHF

V gene: TRBV7-8
clone size: -
J gene: TRBJ2-7
D gene: TRBD1
CDR3 DNA: TGTGCCAGCAGCTTACTCAGGGGGCGGAACAAGCAGTACTTC
CDR3 protein: CASSLLRGRNKQYF

V gene: TRBV19
clone size: few
J gene: TRBJ2-7
D gene: -
CDR3 DNA: TGTGCCAGTAGCGGGGTCCCTTCAAGCGAGCAGTACTTC
CDR3 protein: CASSGVPSSEQYF

V gene: TRBV5-6
clone size: few
J gene: TRBJ1-2
D gene: -
CDR3 DNA: TGTGCCAGCAGCTGGAGGGGCTACACCTTC
CDR3 protein: CASSWRGYTF

V gene: TRBV20-1
clone size: few
J gene: TRBJ1-2
D gene: TRBD1
CDR3 DNA: TGCAGTACGGACCCAGGGGGACGGGGCTACACCTTC
CDR3 protein: CSTDPGGRGYTF